A single T cell receptor (beta chain) is shown here with its context. What it binds is unknown. The data belong to a study of cytomegalovirus exposure and HLA in healthy donors. General study points: An analysis was carried out at a later point. It showed that HLA-associated TCR beta chains were more clonally expanded than equally common non-associated chains.

Germline CDR1 MNHNY, CDR2 SVGAGI (reference sequence). V shed 2 bases and J shed 5 bases, with 18 bases lying between them. The CDR3 covers 16 residues. Both 60 Vbeta primers and 13 Jbeta primers went into the PCR. Only in-frame clones appear in the TCRdb table, and some are missing; sequencing was by immunoSEQ multiplex PCR. This table has some 54,000 clones, 65% to 85% appearing once. The material sequenced was PBMCs. The TCR was taken from a young man in good health and CMV-seronegative. The chain joins TRBV6-6 to TRBJ1-1; D may be TRBD1 (6 bases). CDR3 bases: TGTGCCAGCAGTTACAAAAGAACAGGGCCGGGGACTGAAGCTTTCTTT. Translated, it gives CASSYKRTGPGTEAFF.